The next 21 T cell receptor beta chains were all read from a single sample in a study of T cells in Graves' hyperthyroidism and ophthalmopathy. Regions amplified from RNA transcripts were the TCR beta CDR3 regions. RT-PCR in the first round (using the HTBI primer set) targeted the TCR CDR3. MiXCR, applied by TCRdb to the multiplex PCR reads, yields one record per CDR3 protein. The data show about 640,000 distinct CDR3 sequences, around 21% seen once. Sequencing input: blood. These receptors were obtained from a man under 40 with Graves' ophthalmopathy.

The chain combines TRBV20-1 with TRBJ2-1; D remains ambiguous. CDR3 length: 12 residues. Trimming stripped 8 bases from V and 3 bases from J, with 11 bases between. Per germline, CDR1 DFQATT and CDR2 SNEGSKA (reference sequence). This CDR3 reads CSRLAVYNEQFF. The CDR3 nucleotides read TGCAGTAGACTCGCGGTCTACAATGAGCAGTTCTTC.

On this clonotype: This may come from a read error, since a much larger clone is one base off. J is TRBJ2-1 and V is TRBV18; no clear D gene. CDR3 length equals 13 residues. Per germline, CDR1 KGHSH and CDR2 LQKENI. CDR3 nucleotides: TGTGTCAGCTCACCCCAGCTCTCCAATGAGCAGTTCTTC. Protein: CVSSPQLSNEQFF.

DNA of the CDR3: TGTGCCAGCAGTTCGGGGACAGGACCTAGCAATCAGCCCCAGCATTTT. Amino acids: CASSSGTGPSNQPQHF. The rearrangement uses TRBV12-3 or TRBV12-4 and TRBJ1-5; TRBD1 aligns across 8 bases. The CDR3 spans 16 residues. V lost 4 bases and J lost 0; bases outside the gene matches: 5.

The CDR3 region has the DNA TGTGCCAGCAGCTTATGGAGTGGGAGTGGTGATACGCAGTATTTT. It encodes CASSLWSGSGDTQYF. The chain carries TRBV7-2 and TRBJ2-3; perhaps TRBD2 as D (5 bases). Trimming stripped 2 bases from V and 6 bases from J, with 15 bases between. Germline V gene lookup returns CDR1 SGHTA and CDR2 FQGNSA. This CDR3 is 15 amino acids long. Full variable domain (rest looked up from reference TRBV7-2 and TRBJ2-3): GAGVSQSPSNKVTEKGKDVELRCDPISGHTALYWYRQSLGQGLEFLIYFQGNSAPDKSGLPSDRFSAERTGGSVSTLTIQRTQQEDSAVYLCASSLWSGSGDTQYFGPGTRLTVL.

The CDR3 DNA follows: TGCAGTGCTAAGACTAGCGGGGTCTCCTACGAGCAGTACTTC. This codes for CSAKTSGVSYEQYF. J is TRBJ2-7 and V is TRBV20-1; TRBD2 aligns across 11 bases. CDR1 is DFQATT and CDR2 is SNEGSKA in the germline V gene (reference sequence). Trimming cost V 4 bases and J 0 bases; bases outside gene matches: 2. CDR3 length equals 14 residues.

The table lists this clonotype with many counts. The chain is built from TRBV28 and TRBJ1-2; maybe TRBD1 (5 bases). This CDR3 is 13 amino acids long. The germline V and J ends were trimmed by 6 bases and 4 bases, with 12 bases remaining between them. Germline CDR1 reads MDHEN; CDR2 reads SYDVKM. CDR3 sequence reads: CASRLQGAYGYTF. The CDR3 bases are TGTGCCAGCAGGCTCCAGGGTGCCTATGGCTACACCTTC.

The genes are TRBV6-1 and TRBJ1-4, with 8 bases lining up with TRBD1. V lost 6 bases and J lost 7; bases outside the gene matches: 16. Germline V gives CDR1 MNHNS, CDR2 SASEGT. CDR3 length equals 17 residues. CDR3 nucleotide sequence: TGTGCCAGCAGCTCCCGCCTTCTTCAGGGGGCAGTTGAAAAACTGTTTTTT. Its protein is CASSSRLLQGAVEKLFF.

This clonotype was seen a handful of times. The chain is built from TRBV5-4 and TRBJ1-2, with D tentatively TRBD1 (6 bases). The CDR3 contains 13 residues. V dropped 9 bases and J dropped 2 bases, with 14 bases sitting between them. CDR1 is SGHNT, CDR2 YYREEE, per germline (reference sequence). CDR3 sequence reads: CAMSRDRNYGYTF. CDR3 sequence (DNA): TGTGCCATGTCTCGAGACAGGAACTATGGCTACACCTTC.

At least ten counts were recorded for this clonotype. The rearrangement joins TRBV28 to TRBJ1-5; perhaps TRBD1 as D (6 bases). Trimming pared 6 bases from V and 4 bases from J, leaving 19 bases between. The CDR3 runs to 16 residues. CDR1 and CDR2 from the germline V gene are MDHEN and SYDVKM. Written as DNA, the CDR3 is TGTGCCAGCAGCCCGGGGAAGAGGGGGGCTAATCAGCCCCAGCATTTT. Residues: CASSPGKRGANQPQHF.

The rearrangement links TRBV10-2 to TRBJ2-7; D remains unclear. The CDR3 is 15 residues long. Germline values: CDR1 WSHSY, CDR2 SAAADI. V was pared by 0 bases and J by 0 bases, with 9 bases between. CDR3 sequence (DNA): TGCGCCAGCAGTGAGTCATCGGGCCTCTCCTACGAGCAGTACTTC. Its translation: CASSESSGLSYEQYF.

This clonotype occurred many times. The chain carries TRBV2 and TRBJ1-1, with 8 bases aligning to TRBD1. V lost 5 bases, J lost 8 bases, and 10 bases stayed unmatched. This CDR3 is 14 amino acids long. CDR1 is SNHLY and CDR2 is FYNNEI in the germline V gene. The chain's CDR3 is CASSRRQGNPEAFF. The CDR3 DNA is TGTGCCAGCAGTCGGAGACAGGGGAACCCCGAAGCTTTCTTT.

This clonotype occurred a few times. V is TRBV6-2 or TRBV6-3 and J is TRBJ2-7; D ambiguous. CDR1 and CDR2 (germline): MNHEY, SVGEGT. The CDR3 runs to 16 residues. The V end was cut by 6 bases, the J end by 3 bases, with 21 bases between. CDR3 coding DNA: TGTGCCAGCAGCTCCCGGGCCCCGCATCCACGCTACGAGCAGTACTTC. Amino acid sequence: CASSSRAPHPRYEQYF.

The chain carries TRBV20-1 and TRBJ2-7; D is unclear. V lost 1 base and J lost 1, with 5 bases in between. The germline gives CDR1 DFQATT, CDR2 SNEGSKA (reference sequence). The CDR3 is 12 amino acids. CDR3 sequence: CSARGQSYEQYF. The CDR3, as DNA: TGCAGTGCTAGAGGGCAGTCCTACGAGCAGTACTTC.

The rearrangement uses TRBV7-9 and TRBJ1-1; D gene unclear. CDR1 and CDR2 (germline): SEHNR, FQNEAQ (reference sequence). Trimming removed 7 bases from V and 2 bases from J, with 14 bases in between. CDR3 size: 14 residues. CDR3 loop: CASTQLRGNTEAFF. DNA for the CDR3: TGTGCCAGCACCCAACTTCGGGGAAACACTGAAGCTTTCTTT.

V gene TRBV30 combines with J gene TRBJ1-2; D remains unclear. Germline CDR1 and CDR2: GTSNPN and SVGIG (reference sequence). The CDR3 is 10 amino acids. V lost 7 bases, J lost 8 bases, and 11 bases lay in between. The CDR3 DNA is TGTGCCTCCACTATGAGGGGCTACACCTTC. It encodes CASTMRGYTF.

DNA for the CDR3: TGTGCCTGGAGTGGGGCAGGGCTTAGCAATCAGCCCCAGCATTTT. This codes for CAWSGAGLSNQPQHF. This sequence joins TRBV30 and TRBJ1-5; tentative D call: TRBD1 (5 bases). The CDR3 loop spans 15 amino acids. The V end lost 1 base, the J end lost 0 bases, and 10 bases lay between the germline ends. CDR1 is GTSNPN and CDR2 is SVGIG in the germline V gene (reference sequence).

A few counts support this clonotype. The chain has TRBV14 and TRBJ2-5; TRBD1 matches at 11 bases. CDR1 SGHDN and CDR2 FVKESK come from the germline V gene. The CDR3 totals 13 residues. Trimming cost V 4 bases and J 11 bases; bases outside gene matches: 6. CDR3: CASSPGTGGTQYF. DNA of the CDR3: TGTGCCAGCAGCCCCGGGACAGGGGGGACGCAGTACTTC.

This chain uses TRBV12-3 or TRBV12-4 with TRBJ2-2; D not resolved. Trimming took 6 bases from V and 0 from J, leaving 8 bases between them. The CDR3 runs to 14 residues. CDR3 bases: TGTGCCAGCAGACCCGGGCCGAACACCGGGGAGCTGTTTTTT. Its protein product is CASRPGPNTGELFF.

The CDR3 coding sequence is TGCAGTGCTAGAGATTGGACTAGCGGGGTATACGAGCAGTACTTC. Amino acid sequence: CSARDWTSGVYEQYF. The chain links TRBV20-1 to TRBJ2-7; 12 nucleotides agree with TRBD2. V lost 0 bases, J lost 4 bases, and 4 bases stayed unmatched. This CDR3 has 15 amino acids. Germline V gene lookup returns CDR1 DFQATT and CDR2 SNEGSKA (reference sequence).

The chain employs TRBV29-1 and TRBJ2-7; 7 bases fit TRBD1. CDR3 length equals 14 residues. Germline V CDR1 and CDR2: SQVTM, ANQGSEA. J gave up 0 bases and V 5 bases, and 7 bases lay outside the gene matches. The CDR3 DNA sequence: TGCAGCGTTCTATTAGACAGGGCCTCCTACGAGCAGTACTTC. It encodes CSVLLDRASYEQYF.

The J gene is TRBJ1-6, the V gene TRBV7-2; 10 nucleotides line up with TRBD1. After removal of 4 bases from V and 4 bases from J, the junction contained 7 bases not matched to a gene. This CDR3 is 17 amino acids long. CDR1 is SGHTA and CDR2 is FQGNSA in the germline V gene. CDR3 nucleotides: TGTGCCAGCAGCTCCCCAAGGACAGGGGGTTATAATTCACCCCTCCACTTT. Translated: CASSSPRTGGYNSPLHF.